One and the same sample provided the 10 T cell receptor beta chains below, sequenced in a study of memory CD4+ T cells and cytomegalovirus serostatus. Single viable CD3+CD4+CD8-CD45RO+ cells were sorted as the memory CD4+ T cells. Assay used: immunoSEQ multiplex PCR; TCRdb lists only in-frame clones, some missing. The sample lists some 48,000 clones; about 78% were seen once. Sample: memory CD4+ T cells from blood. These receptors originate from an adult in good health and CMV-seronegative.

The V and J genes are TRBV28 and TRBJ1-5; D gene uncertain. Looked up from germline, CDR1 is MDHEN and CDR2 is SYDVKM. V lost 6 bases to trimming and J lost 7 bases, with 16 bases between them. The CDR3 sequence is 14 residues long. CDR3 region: CASRFYSGGQPQHF. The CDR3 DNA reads TGTGCCAGCAGGTTTTACTCTGGCGGACAGCCCCAGCATTTT.

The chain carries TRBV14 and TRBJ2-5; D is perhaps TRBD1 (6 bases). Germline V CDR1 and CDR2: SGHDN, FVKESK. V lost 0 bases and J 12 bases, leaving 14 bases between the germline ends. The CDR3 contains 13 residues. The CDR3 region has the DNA TGTGCCAGCAGCCAAGACCTCGGGGACAAGAAGTACTTC. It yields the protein CASSQDLGDKKYF.

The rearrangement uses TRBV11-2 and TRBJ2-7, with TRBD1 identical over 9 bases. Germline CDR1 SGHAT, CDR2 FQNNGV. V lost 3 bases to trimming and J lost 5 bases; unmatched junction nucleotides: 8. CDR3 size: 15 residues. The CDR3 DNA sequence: TGTGCCAGCAGCTTTAGTTACAGGGGGCGCGACGAGCAGTACTTC. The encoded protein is CASSFSYRGRDEQYF.

CDR3 region: CASSPSWGTSGYEQYF. CDR3 nucleotides: TGTGCCAGCAGCCCGTCTTGGGGGACTAGTGGATACGAGCAGTACTTC. The V and J genes are TRBV9 and TRBJ2-7, with TRBD2 identical over 8 bases. V shed 4 bases, J shed 4 bases, and the junction held 13 bases outside the gene matches. The CDR3 totals 16 residues. The V gene's germline CDR1 is SGDLS and CDR2 YYNGEE.

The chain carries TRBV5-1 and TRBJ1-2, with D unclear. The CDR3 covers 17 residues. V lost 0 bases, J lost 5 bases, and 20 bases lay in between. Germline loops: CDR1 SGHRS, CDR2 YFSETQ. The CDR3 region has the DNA TGCGCCAGCAGCTTGGCCCCAGGCGGCCCAGACCAATATGGCTACACCTTC. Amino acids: CASSLAPGGPDQYGYTF.

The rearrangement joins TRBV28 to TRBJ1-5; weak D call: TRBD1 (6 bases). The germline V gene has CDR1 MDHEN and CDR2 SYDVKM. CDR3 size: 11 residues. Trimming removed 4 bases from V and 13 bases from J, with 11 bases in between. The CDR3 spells CASSSRQVQHF. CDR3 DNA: TGTGCCAGCAGTTCCCGACAGGTTCAGCATTTT.

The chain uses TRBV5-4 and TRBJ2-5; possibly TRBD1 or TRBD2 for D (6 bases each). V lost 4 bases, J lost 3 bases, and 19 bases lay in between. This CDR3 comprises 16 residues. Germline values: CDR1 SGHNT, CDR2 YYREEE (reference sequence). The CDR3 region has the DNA TGTGCCAGCAGCCCTAGCGTCAGGGGTACCGAAGAGACCCAGTACTTC. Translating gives CASSPSVRGTEETQYF.

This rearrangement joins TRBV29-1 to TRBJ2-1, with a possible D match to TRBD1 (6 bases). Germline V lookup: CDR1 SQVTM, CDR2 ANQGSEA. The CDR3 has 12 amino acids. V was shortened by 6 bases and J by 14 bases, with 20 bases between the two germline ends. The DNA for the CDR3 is TGCAGCGTATACAGGGACCGAGGGCAAGAGTTCTTC. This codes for CSVYRDRGQEFF.

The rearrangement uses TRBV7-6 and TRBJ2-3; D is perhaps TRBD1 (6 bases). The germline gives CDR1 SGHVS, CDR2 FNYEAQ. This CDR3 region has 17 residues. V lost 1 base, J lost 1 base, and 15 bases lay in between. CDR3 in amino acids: CASSLGSTGGRTDTQYF. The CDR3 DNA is TGTGCCAGCAGCTTAGGCTCGACAGGCGGTCGCACAGATACGCAGTATTTT.

For the CDR3, the DNA is TGTGCCAGCAGCCAAACAGGCTTAAACTATGGCTACACCTTC. Translation gives CASSQTGLNYGYTF. The V call is TRBV9, the J call TRBJ1-2; D may be TRBD1 (5 bases). The CDR3 spans 14 residues. Germline assignment: CDR1 SGDLS and CDR2 YYNGEE. Between the trimmed V and J ends, which lost 4 bases and 2 bases, there was a span of 12 bases. The variable domain in full, completed from reference TRBV9 and TRBJ1-2, reads DSGVTQTPKHLITATGQRVTLRCSPRSGDLSVYWYQQSLDQGLQFLIQYYNGEERAKGNILERFSAQQFPDLHSELNLSSLELGDSALYFCASSQTGLNYGYTFGSGTRLTVV.